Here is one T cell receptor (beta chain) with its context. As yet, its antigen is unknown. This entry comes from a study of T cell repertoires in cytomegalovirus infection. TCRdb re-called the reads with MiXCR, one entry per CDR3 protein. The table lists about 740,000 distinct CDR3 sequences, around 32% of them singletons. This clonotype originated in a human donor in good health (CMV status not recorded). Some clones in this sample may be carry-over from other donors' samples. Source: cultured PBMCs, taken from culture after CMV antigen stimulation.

The CDR3 protein is CASSLSQGADGYTF. As DNA, the CDR3 is TGTGCCAGCAGCTTGTCTCAGGGGGCTGATGGCTACACCTTC. The gene calls are TRBV7-4 and TRBJ1-2; 8 bases fit TRBD1. After removal of 3 bases from V and 6 bases from J, the junction contained 6 bases not matched to a gene. This CDR3 is 14 amino acids long. Germline lookup yields CDR1 SGHVT and CDR2 SQSDAQ.